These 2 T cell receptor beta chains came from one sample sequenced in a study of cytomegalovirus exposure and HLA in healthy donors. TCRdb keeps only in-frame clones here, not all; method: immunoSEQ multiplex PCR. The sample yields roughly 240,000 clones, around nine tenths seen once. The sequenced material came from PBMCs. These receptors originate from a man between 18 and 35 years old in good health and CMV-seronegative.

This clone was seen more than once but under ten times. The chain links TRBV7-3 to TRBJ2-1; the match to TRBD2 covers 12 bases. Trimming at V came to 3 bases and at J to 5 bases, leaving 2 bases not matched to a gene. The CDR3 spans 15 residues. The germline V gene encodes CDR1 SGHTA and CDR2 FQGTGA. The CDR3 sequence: CASSFGLAGNNEQFF. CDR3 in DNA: TGTGCCAGCAGCTTCGGACTAGCGGGAAACAATGAGCAGTTCTTC.

This CDR3 reads CASSSDRVDNSPLHF. The CDR3 DNA follows: TGTGCCAGCAGCTCAGACAGGGTGGATAATTCACCCCTCCACTTT. The chain recombines TRBV5-4 with TRBJ1-6, with 7 positions matching TRBD1. With 3 bases clipped from V and 5 bases from J, the junction kept 5 bases outside the gene matches. The CDR3 runs 15 residues. Germline V gene lookup returns CDR1 SGHNT and CDR2 YYREEE (reference sequence).